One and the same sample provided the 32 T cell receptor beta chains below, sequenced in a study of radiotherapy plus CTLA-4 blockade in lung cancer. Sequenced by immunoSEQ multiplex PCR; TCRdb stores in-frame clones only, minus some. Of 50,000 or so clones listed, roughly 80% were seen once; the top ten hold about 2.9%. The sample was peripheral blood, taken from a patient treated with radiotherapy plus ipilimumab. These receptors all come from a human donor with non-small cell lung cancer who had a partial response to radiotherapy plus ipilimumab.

The CDR3 DNA follows: TGCGCCAGCAGTGAGCCCGGGACAGGGTTCACTGAAGCTTTCTTT. Its protein is CASSEPGTGFTEAFF. The chain has TRBV10-2 and TRBJ1-1; 9 bases map to TRBD1. V shed 2 bases and J 4 bases; nucleotides not matched to a gene: 5. CDR3 size: 15 residues. Per the germline V gene, CDR1 is WSHSY and CDR2 is SAAADI.

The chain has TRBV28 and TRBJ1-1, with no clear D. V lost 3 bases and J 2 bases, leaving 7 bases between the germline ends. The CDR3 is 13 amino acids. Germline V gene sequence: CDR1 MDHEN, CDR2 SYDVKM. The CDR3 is CASSFTTNTEAFF. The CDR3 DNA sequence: TGTGCCAGCAGTTTTACCACTAACACTGAAGCTTTCTTT.

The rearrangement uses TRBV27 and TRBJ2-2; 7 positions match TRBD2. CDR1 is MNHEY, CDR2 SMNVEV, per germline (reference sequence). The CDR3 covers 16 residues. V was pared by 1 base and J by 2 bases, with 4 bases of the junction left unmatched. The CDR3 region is CASSLLSSGNTGELFF. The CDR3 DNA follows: TGTGCCAGCAGTTTATTATCTAGCGGAAACACCGGGGAGCTGTTTTTT.

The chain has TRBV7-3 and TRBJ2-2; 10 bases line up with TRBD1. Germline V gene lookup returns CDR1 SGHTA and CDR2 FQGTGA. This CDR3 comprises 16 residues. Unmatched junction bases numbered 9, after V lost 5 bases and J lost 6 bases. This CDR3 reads CASSTAGTGVPGELFF. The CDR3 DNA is TGTGCCAGCAGCACCGCCGGGACAGGGGTACCCGGGGAGCTGTTTTTT.

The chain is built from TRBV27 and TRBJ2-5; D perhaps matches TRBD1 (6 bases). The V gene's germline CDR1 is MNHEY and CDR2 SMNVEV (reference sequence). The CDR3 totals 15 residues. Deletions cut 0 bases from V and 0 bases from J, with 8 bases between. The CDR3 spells CASSLSGTYQETQYF. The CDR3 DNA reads TGTGCCAGCAGTTTATCTGGGACATACCAAGAGACCCAGTACTTC.

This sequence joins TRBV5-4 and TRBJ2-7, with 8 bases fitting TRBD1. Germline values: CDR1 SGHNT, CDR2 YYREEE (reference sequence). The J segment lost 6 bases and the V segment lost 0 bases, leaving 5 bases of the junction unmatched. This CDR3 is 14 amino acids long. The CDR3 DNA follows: TGTGCCAGCAGCTTGGGACAGGGGATTGGCGAGCAGTACTTC. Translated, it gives CASSLGQGIGEQYF.

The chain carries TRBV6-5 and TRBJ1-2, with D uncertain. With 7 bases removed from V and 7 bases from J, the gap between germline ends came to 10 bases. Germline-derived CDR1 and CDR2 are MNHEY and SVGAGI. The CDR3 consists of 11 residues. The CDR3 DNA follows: TGTGCCAGCACCGACTGGGTTGGCTACACCTTC. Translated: CASTDWVGYTF.

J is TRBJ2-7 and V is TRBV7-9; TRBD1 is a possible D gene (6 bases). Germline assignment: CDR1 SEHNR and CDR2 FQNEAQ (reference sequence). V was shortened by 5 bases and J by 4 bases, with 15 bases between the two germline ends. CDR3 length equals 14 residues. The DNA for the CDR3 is TGTGCCAGCAGCACCGGGACACACAGTTACGAGCAGTACTTC. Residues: CASSTGTHSYEQYF.

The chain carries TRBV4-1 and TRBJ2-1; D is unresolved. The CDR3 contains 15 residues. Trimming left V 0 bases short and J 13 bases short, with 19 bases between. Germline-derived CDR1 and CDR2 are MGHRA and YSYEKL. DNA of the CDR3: TGCGCCAGCAGCCAAGATTTCCCACGGGTTCTAGAACAGTTCTTC. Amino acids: CASSQDFPRVLEQFF.

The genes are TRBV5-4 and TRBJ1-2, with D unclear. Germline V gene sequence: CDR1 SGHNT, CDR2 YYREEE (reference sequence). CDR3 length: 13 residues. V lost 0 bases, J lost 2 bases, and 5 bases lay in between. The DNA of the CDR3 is TGTGCCAGCAGCTTGGAACGGAACTATGGCTACACCTTC. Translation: CASSLERNYGYTF. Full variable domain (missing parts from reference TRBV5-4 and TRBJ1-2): ETGVTQSPTHLIKTRGQQVTLRCSSQSGHNTVSWYQQALGQGPQFIFQYYREEENGRGNFPPRFSGLQFPNYSSELNVNALELDDSALYLCASSLERNYGYTFGSGTRLTVV.

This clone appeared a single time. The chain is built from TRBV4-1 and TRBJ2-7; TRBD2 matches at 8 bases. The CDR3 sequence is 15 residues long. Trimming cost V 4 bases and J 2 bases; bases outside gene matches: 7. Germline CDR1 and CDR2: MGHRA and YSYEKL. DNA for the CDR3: TGCGCCAGCAGCCCGTTACGCGGGGGGCCCTACGAGCAGTACTTC. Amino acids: CASSPLRGGPYEQYF.

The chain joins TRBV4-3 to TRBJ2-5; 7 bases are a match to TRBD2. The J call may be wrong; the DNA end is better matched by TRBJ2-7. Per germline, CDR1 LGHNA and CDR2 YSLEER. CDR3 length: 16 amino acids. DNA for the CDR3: TGCGCCAGCAGCCAAGGGGCTAGCGGTAGCTCCTACGAGCAGTACTTC. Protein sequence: CASSQGASGSSYEQYF.

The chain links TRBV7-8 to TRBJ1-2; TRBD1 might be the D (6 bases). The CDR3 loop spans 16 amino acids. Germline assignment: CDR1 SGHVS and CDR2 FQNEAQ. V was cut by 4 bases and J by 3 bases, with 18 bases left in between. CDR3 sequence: CASSSLGEGGDYGYTF. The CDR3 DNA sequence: TGTGCCAGCAGCTCCCTCGGGGAGGGGGGAGACTATGGCTACACCTTC.

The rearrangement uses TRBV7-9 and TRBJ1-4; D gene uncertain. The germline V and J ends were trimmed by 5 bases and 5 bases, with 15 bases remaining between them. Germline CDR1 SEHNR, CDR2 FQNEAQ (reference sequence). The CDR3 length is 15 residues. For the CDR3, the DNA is TGTGCCAGCAGCCCAGTTACGAGGGAGAATGAAAAACTGTTTTTT. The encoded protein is CASSPVTRENEKLFF.

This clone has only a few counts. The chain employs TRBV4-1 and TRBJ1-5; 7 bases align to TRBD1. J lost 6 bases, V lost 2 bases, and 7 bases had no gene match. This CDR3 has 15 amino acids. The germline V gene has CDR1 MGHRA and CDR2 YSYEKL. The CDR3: CASSQRQGESQPQHF. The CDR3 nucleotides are TGCGCCAGCAGCCAACGACAGGGTGAAAGTCAGCCCCAGCATTTT.

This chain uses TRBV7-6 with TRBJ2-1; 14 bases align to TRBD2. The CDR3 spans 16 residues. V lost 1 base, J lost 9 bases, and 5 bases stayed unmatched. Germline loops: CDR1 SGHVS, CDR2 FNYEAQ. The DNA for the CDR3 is TGTGCCAGCAGCTTAGGACTAGCGGGGGGGCAGGGTGAGCAGTTCTTC. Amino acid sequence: CASSLGLAGGQGEQFF.

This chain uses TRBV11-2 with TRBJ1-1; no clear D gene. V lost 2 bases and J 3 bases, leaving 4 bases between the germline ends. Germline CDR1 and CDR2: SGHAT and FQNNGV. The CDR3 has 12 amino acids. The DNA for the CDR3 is TGTGCCAGCAGCTTACTACACACTGAAGCTTTCTTT. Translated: CASSLLHTEAFF.

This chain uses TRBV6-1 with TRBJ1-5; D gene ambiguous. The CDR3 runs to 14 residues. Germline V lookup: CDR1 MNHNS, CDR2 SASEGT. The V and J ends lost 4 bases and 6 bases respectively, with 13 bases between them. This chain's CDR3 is CASSAGLVGQPQHF. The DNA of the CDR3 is TGTGCCAGCAGTGCAGGACTAGTTGGTCAGCCCCAGCATTTT.

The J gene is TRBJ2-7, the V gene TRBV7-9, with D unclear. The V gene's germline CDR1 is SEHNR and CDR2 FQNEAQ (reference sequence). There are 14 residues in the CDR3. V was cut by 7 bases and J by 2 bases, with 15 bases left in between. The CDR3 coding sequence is TGTGCCAGCACCTCACGGGTCGCTACCTACGAGCAGTACTTC. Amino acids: CASTSRVATYEQYF.

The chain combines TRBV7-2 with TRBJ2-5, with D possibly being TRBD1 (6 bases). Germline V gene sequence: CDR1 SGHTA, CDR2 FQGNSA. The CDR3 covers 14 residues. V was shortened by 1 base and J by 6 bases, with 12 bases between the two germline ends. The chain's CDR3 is CASSLGRGRKTQYF. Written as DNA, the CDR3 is TGTGCCAGCAGCTTAGGCAGGGGTCGGAAGACCCAGTACTTC.

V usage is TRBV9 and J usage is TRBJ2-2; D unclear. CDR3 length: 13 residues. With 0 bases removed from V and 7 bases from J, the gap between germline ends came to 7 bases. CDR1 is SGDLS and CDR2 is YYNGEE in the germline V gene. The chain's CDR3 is CASSVGDSGELFF. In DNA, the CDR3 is TGTGCCAGCAGCGTAGGAGATAGCGGGGAGCTGTTTTTT. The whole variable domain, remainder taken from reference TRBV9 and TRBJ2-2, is DSGVTQTPKHLITATGQRVTLRCSPRSGDLSVYWYQQSLDQGLQFLIQYYNGEERAKGNILERFSAQQFPDLHSELNLSSLELGDSALYFCASSVGDSGELFFGEGSRLTVL.

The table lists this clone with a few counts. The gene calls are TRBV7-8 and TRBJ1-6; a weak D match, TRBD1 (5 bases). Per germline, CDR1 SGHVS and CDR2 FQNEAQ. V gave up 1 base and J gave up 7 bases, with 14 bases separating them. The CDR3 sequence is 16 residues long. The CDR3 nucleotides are TGTGCCAGCAGCTTAGGGGCGTTTGGGGGGAATTCACCCCTCCACTTT. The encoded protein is CASSLGAFGGNSPLHF. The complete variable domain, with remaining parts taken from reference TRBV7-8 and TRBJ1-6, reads GAGVSQSPRYKVAKRGQDVALRCDPISGHVSLFWYQQALGQGPEFLTYFQNEAQLDKSGLPSDRFFAERPEGSVSTLKIQRTQQEDSAVYLCASSLGAFGGNSPLHFGNGTRLTVT.

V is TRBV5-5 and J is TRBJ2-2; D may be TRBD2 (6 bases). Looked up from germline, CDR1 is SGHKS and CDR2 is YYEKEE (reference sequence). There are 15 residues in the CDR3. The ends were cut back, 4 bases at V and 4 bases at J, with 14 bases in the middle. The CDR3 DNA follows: TGTGCCAGCAGCCTAGCAAGGGGAGGCACCGGGGAGCTGTTTTTT. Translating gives CASSLARGGTGELFF.

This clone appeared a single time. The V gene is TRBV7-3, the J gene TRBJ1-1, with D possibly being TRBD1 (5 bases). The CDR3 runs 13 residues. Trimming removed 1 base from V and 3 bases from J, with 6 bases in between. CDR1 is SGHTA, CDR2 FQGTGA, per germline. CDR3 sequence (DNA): TGTGCCAGCAGCTTAAACAGGTACACTGAAGCTTTCTTT. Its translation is CASSLNRYTEAFF.

The CDR3 spells CASRARLAGGFEQYF. CDR3 DNA: TGTGCCAGCAGGGCCCGACTAGCGGGGGGGTTTGAGCAGTACTTC. This chain joins TRBV28 and TRBJ2-7, with 14 nucleotides matching TRBD2. Germline loops: CDR1 MDHEN, CDR2 SYDVKM. The V and J ends lost 6 bases and 7 bases, in that order; junction bases with no gene match: 8. This CDR3 region has 15 residues.

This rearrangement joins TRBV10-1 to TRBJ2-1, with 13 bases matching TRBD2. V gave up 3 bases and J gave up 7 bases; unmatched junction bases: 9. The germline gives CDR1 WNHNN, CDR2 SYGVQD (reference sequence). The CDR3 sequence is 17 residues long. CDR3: CASSDPGLAGTRNEQFF. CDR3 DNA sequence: TGCGCCAGCAGTGACCCGGGACTAGCGGGGACTAGGAATGAGCAGTTCTTC.

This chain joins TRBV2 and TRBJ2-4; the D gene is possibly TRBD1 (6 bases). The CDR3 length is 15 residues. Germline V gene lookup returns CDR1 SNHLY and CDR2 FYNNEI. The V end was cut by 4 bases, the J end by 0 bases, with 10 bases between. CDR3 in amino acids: CASSGTARAKNIQYF. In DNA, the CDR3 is TGTGCCAGCAGTGGGACAGCGAGAGCCAAAAACATTCAGTACTTC.

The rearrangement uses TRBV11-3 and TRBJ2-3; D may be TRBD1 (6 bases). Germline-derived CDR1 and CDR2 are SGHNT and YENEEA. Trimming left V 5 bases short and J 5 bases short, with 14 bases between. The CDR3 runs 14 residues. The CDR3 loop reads CASSPPGRGDTQYF. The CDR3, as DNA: TGTGCCAGCAGCCCCCCCGGCAGGGGAGATACGCAGTATTTT.

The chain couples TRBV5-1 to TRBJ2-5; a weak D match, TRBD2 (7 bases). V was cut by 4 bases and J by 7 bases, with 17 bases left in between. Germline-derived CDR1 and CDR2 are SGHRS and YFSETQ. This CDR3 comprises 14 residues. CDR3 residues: CASSPSGGQGTQYF. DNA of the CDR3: TGCGCCAGCAGCCCATCCGGGGGGCAGGGGACCCAGTACTTC.

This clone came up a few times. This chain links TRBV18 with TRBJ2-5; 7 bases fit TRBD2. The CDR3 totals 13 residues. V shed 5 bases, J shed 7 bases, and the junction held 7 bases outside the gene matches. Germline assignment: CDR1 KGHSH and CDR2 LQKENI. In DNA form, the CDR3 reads TGTGCCAGCTCATCCGCGGGGGACGGGACCCAGTACTTC. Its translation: CASSSAGDGTQYF.

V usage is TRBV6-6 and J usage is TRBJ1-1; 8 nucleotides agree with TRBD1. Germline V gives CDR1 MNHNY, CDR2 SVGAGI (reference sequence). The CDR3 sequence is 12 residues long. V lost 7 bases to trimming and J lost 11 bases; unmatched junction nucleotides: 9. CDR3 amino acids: CASTWTGREAFF. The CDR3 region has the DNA TGTGCCAGCACCTGGACAGGGAGGGAGGCTTTCTTT.

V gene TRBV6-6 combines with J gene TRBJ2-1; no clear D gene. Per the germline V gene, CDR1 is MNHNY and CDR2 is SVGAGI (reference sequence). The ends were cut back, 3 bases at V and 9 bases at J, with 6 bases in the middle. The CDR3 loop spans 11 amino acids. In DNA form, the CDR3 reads TGTGCCAGCAGTTATCAGATTGAGCAGTTCTTC. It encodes CASSYQIEQFF.